A selection of T cell receptor beta chains follows, all from one sample in a study of T cells in Graves' hyperthyroidism and ophthalmopathy. TCRdb passed the multiplex PCR reads through MiXCR, listing each CDR3 protein once. The sample consists of around 420,000 distinct CDR3 sequences, around 13% of them appearing once. Material for sequencing was blood. Receptor source: a woman under 30 with Graves' hyperthyroidism. Both conserved end residues are part of each CDR3. Each record gives: V gene, clone size, D gene, J gene, CDR3 protein, CDR3 DNA. A D gene is named only where the DNA matches it firmly. Some rows mark clone size as missing; the rest say once, few, many or name a class of expanded clone.

V: TRBV13; size: many; D: -; J: TRBJ2-3; CDR3: CASSYRHPTDTQYF; DNA: TGTGCCAGCAGCTATCGACATCCAACAGATACGCAGTATTTT
V: TRBV2; size: once; D: -; J: TRBJ1-5; CDR3: CASSLDGLNQPQHF; DNA: TGTGCCAGCAGCCTAGACGGACTCAATCAGCCCCAGCATTTT
V: TRBV12-3/TRBV12-4; size: many; D: -; J: TRBJ2-7; CDR3: CASSFSQGGEQYF; DNA: TGTGCCAGCAGTTTCTCTCAAGGGGGCGAGCAGTACTTC
V: TRBV6-5; size: few; D: -; J: TRBJ1-2; CDR3: CASSSRRGGYTF; DNA: TGTGCCAGCAGTTCCCGCCGGGGGGGCTACACCTTC
V: TRBV28; size: -; D: -; J: TRBJ2-7; CDR3: CASRRGEQYF; DNA: TGTGCCAGCAGGCGGGGAGAGCAGTACTTC
V: TRBV20-1; size: many; D: TRBD2; J: TRBJ2-5; CDR3: CSARAGGTQETQYF; DNA: TGCAGTGCTCGAGCGGGAGGAACCCAAGAGACCCAGTACTTC
V: TRBV11-2; size: -; D: -; J: TRBJ1-2; CDR3: CASSQGRGRDGYTF; DNA: TGTGCCAGCAGCCAGGGGCGGGGGCGGGATGGCTACACCTTC
V: TRBV3-1; size: many; D: TRBD2; J: TRBJ2-1; CDR3: CASSPETGTNPLGEQFF; DNA: TGTGCCAGCAGCCCTGAGACCGGGACTAACCCTCTCGGTGAGCAGTTCTTC
V: TRBV29-1; size: few; D: -; J: TRBJ2-7; CDR3: CSVETENSYEQYF; DNA: TGCAGCGTTGAGACAGAAAACTCCTACGAGCAGTACTTC
V: TRBV27; size: many; D: -; J: TRBJ1-5; CDR3: CASSASGRLQPQHF; DNA: TGTGCCAGCAGTGCCTCAGGGCGGTTGCAGCCCCAGCATTTT
V: TRBV6-1; size: many; D: TRBD1; J: TRBJ1-2; CDR3: CASSPIPDRVSYGYTF; DNA: TGTGCCAGCAGTCCCATACCGGACAGGGTGAGCTATGGCTACACCTTC
V: TRBV11-1; size: many; D: -; J: TRBJ2-1; CDR3: CASSWSSDNEQFF; DNA: TGTGCCAGCAGCTGGTCGTCGGACAATGAGCAGTTCTTC
V: TRBV20-1; size: few; D: TRBD1; J: TRBJ1-6; CDR3: CSAREGQGAYSPLHF; DNA: TGCAGTGCTAGAGAGGGACAGGGGGCATATTCACCCCTCCACTTT
V: TRBV12-3/TRBV12-4; size: many; D: -; J: TRBJ2-2; CDR3: CASSLQGGELFF; DNA: TGTGCCAGCAGTCTACAGGGCGGGGAGCTGTTTTTT
V: TRBV28; size: many; D: -; J: TRBJ2-1; CDR3: CASSLIYNEQFF; DNA: TGTGCCAGCAGCCTTATATACAATGAGCAGTTCTTC
V: TRBV30; size: many; D: TRBD1; J: TRBJ1-1; CDR3: CAWEQGFNTEAFF; DNA: TGTGCCTGGGAACAGGGGTTCAACACTGAAGCTTTCTTT
V: TRBV5-1; size: many; D: -; J: TRBJ2-3; CDR3: CASSPGPAGSTDTQYF; DNA: TGCGCCAGCAGCCCGGGTCCGGCAGGGAGCACAGATACGCAGTATTTT
V: TRBV10-1; size: many; D: TRBD2; J: TRBJ2-5; CDR3: CASSGGLAGEETQYF; DNA: TGCGCCAGCAGTGGGGGACTAGCGGGAGAAGAGACCCAGTACTTC
V: TRBV6-1; size: many; D: TRBD2; J: TRBJ2-1; CDR3: CASTKASGSRLYNEQFF; DNA: TGTGCCAGCACAAAGGCTAGCGGGAGTAGGCTGTACAATGAGCAGTTCTTC
V: TRBV12-3/TRBV12-4; size: many; D: -; J: TRBJ2-1; CDR3: CASTIAGQSYNEQFF; DNA: TGTGCCAGCACCATAGCCGGACAGAGCTACAATGAGCAGTTCTTC
V: TRBV12-3/TRBV12-4; size: many; D: -; J: TRBJ1-2; CDR3: CASSFTVGADISYGYTF; DNA: TGTGCCAGCAGTTTCACGGTAGGGGCTGATATTTCTTATGGCTACACCTTC
V: TRBV6-5; size: many; D: -; J: TRBJ2-1; CDR3: CASSYSPLSSYNEQFF; DNA: TGTGCCAGCAGTTACTCGCCCCTGAGCTCCTACAATGAGCAGTTCTTC
V: TRBV3-1; size: many; D: -; J: TRBJ1-2; CDR3: CASRRGNYGYTF; DNA: TGTGCCAGCAGACGGGGCAACTATGGCTACACCTTC
V: TRBV6-2/TRBV6-3; size: many; D: -; J: TRBJ2-3; CDR3: CASSYRILGTDTQYF; DNA: TGTGCCAGCAGTTACCGGATCCTTGGCACAGATACGCAGTATTTT
V: TRBV11-3; size: many; D: TRBD1; J: TRBJ1-1; CDR3: CASSPTGERTEAFF; DNA: TGTGCCAGCAGCCCCACAGGGGAGAGGACTGAAGCTTTCTTT
V: TRBV4-3; size: few; D: TRBD1; J: TRBJ1-2; CDR3: CASSQGDRANYGYTF; DNA: TGCGCCAGCAGCCAAGGAGACAGGGCTAACTATGGCTACACCTTC
V: TRBV28; size: many; D: -; J: TRBJ2-3; CDR3: CASSLVGESTDTQYF; DNA: TGTGCCAGCAGTTTGGTCGGGGAAAGCACAGATACGCAGTATTTT
V: TRBV20-1; size: many; D: -; J: TRBJ1-1; CDR3: CSARGERDRVAFF; DNA: TGCAGTGCTAGAGGAGAACGGGATAGAGTAGCTTTCTTT
V: TRBV6-1; size: -; D: -; J: TRBJ2-4; CDR3: CASSYGGPGNIQYF; DNA: TGTGCCAGCAGTTACGGGGGGCCCGGAAACATTCAGTACTTC
V: TRBV29-1; size: once; D: -; J: TRBJ1-2; CDR3: CSVLGSDYTF; DNA: TGCAGCGTCCTCGGGTCTGACTACACCTTC
V: TRBV2; size: many; D: TRBD2; J: TRBJ2-1; CDR3: CASNLAGGGYNEQFF; DNA: TGTGCCAGCAACCTAGCGGGAGGGGGTTACAATGAGCAGTTCTTC
V: TRBV12-3/TRBV12-4; size: -; D: TRBD2; J: TRBJ2-6; CDR3: CASSKLAGGSLGANVLTF; DNA: TGTGCCAGCAGTAAACTCGCGGGAGGGTCTCTGGGGGCCAACGTCCTGACTTTC
V: TRBV3-1; size: many; D: TRBD1; J: TRBJ1-1; CDR3: CASSQLGQGWGNTEAFF; DNA: TGTGCCAGCAGCCAATTGGGACAGGGATGGGGGAACACTGAAGCTTTCTTT
V: TRBV29-1; size: few; D: TRBD2; J: TRBJ2-3; CDR3: CSGGLATSTDTQYF; DNA: TGCAGCGGCGGACTAGCGACTAGCACAGATACGCAGTATTTT
V: TRBV3-1; size: many; D: TRBD1; J: TRBJ1-2; CDR3: CASSQWMGTDTGYGYTF; DNA: TGTGCCAGCAGCCAATGGATGGGGACAGACACGGGCTATGGCTACACCTTC
V: TRBV28; size: many; D: -; J: TRBJ2-5; CDR3: CASSLYRGSETQYF; DNA: TGTGCCAGCAGTTTATATCGGGGGAGTGAGACCCAGTACTTC
V: TRBV5-6; size: many; D: TRBD2; J: TRBJ2-1; CDR3: CASSLFFRGLADEQFF; DNA: TGTGCCAGCAGCTTGTTCTTCCGGGGACTAGCCGATGAGCAGTTCTTC
V: TRBV11-2; size: many; D: -; J: TRBJ2-1; CDR3: CASSLGTNNEQFF; DNA: TGTGCCAGCAGCTTAGGGACCAACAATGAGCAGTTCTTC
V: TRBV28; size: -; D: TRBD1; J: TRBJ2-7; CDR3: CASGTGGHEQYF; DNA: TGTGCCAGCGGTACAGGGGGCCACGAGCAGTACTTC
V: TRBV12-3/TRBV12-4; size: many; D: -; J: TRBJ1-2; CDR3: CASSLGRSNYGYTF; DNA: TGTGCCAGCAGTCTGGGACGGTCTAACTATGGCTACACCTTC
V: TRBV30; size: many; D: -; J: TRBJ1-1; CDR3: CAWSVFLRDYTEAFF; DNA: TGTGCCTGGAGTGTATTCCTCCGGGACTACACTGAAGCTTTCTTT
V: TRBV9; size: few; D: TRBD2; J: TRBJ2-7; CDR3: CASSVSGIEDEQYF; DNA: TGTGCCAGCAGCGTAAGCGGGATAGAAGACGAGCAGTACTTC
V: TRBV27; size: -; D: -; J: TRBJ2-7; CDR3: CASSLWQGNNEQYF; DNA: TGTGCCAGCAGTTTATGGCAGGGTAACAACGAGCAGTACTTC
V: TRBV24-1; size: few; D: TRBD1; J: TRBJ1-4; CDR3: CATSGRTGDEKLFF; DNA: TGTGCCACCAGTGGCAGGACAGGGGATGAAAAACTGTTTTTT
V: TRBV3-1; size: many; D: TRBD1; J: TRBJ2-5; CDR3: CASSRRTGGPETQYF; DNA: TGTGCCAGCAGCCGCCGGACAGGGGGGCCGGAGACCCAGTACTTC
V: TRBV5-4; size: few; D: TRBD2; J: TRBJ2-3; CDR3: CASSSTARGAGTSGRAMNTQYF; DNA: TGTGCCAGCAGCTCCACTGCTAGGGGGGCTGGGACTAGCGGGAGGGCCATGAATACGCAGTATTTT
V: TRBV5-6; size: many; D: TRBD1; J: TRBJ2-1; CDR3: CASSFETGGQEQFF; DNA: TGTGCCAGCAGCTTTGAGACAGGGGGCCAGGAGCAGTTCTTC